Shown below are 32 T cell receptor beta chains from a single sample sequenced in a study of T cells in Graves' hyperthyroidism and ophthalmopathy. The source material, RNA transcripts, was used to amplify TCR beta CDR3 regions. A first-round RT-PCR of the TCR CDR3 used the HTBI primer set. One entry per CDR3 protein, called by TCRdb with MiXCR from the multiplex PCR reads. The profile shows roughly 500,000 distinct CDR3 sequences, approximately 44% of them singletons. Sequenced sample: peripheral blood or thyroid tissue (not recorded which). The source of these receptors is an adult woman with Graves' disease, either hyperthyroidism or ophthalmopathy (not recorded which).

This clonotype showed up just a few times. This chain joins TRBV28 and TRBJ2-7; weak D call: TRBD2 (6 bases). The CDR3 sequence is 15 residues long. CDR1 is MDHEN, CDR2 SYDVKM, per germline. The V and J ends lost 4 bases and 2 bases respectively, with 15 bases between them. CDR3 residues: CASSSGDFNTYEQYF. CDR3 in DNA: TGTGCCAGCAGTTCCGGGGACTTCAATACCTACGAGCAGTACTTC. Drawing the rest from reference TRBV28 and TRBJ2-7, the complete variable domain is DVKVTQSSRYLVKRTGEKVFLECVQDMDHENMFWYRQDPGLGLRLIYFSYDVKMKEKGDIPEGYSVSREKKERFSLILESASTNQTSMYLCASSSGDFNTYEQYFGPGTRLTVT.

The rearrangement links TRBV7-3 to TRBJ2-7, with 7 positions matching TRBD1. V was clipped by 5 bases and J by 7 bases; unmatched bases: 5. Germline CDR1 and CDR2: SGHTA and FQGTGA. CDR3 length: 12 residues. CDR3 DNA sequence: TGTGCCAGCAGCACCGAACAGGGGGAGCAGTACTTC. Amino acid sequence: CASSTEQGEQYF.

This sequence joins TRBV9 and TRBJ1-6; D unclear. V was pared by 0 bases and J by 7 bases, with 8 bases between. The germline gives CDR1 SGDLS, CDR2 YYNGEE. The CDR3 runs to 14 residues. The CDR3 DNA is TGTGCCAGCAGCGTAGGGGGAGTGAATTCACCCCTCCACTTT. Translating gives CASSVGGVNSPLHF.

The J gene is TRBJ2-5, the V gene TRBV20-1; TRBD2 matches at 7 bases. Germline V gene data show CDR1 as DFQATT and CDR2 as SNEGSKA (reference sequence). The CDR3 totals 14 residues. The V segment lost 2 bases and the J segment 7 bases; nucleotides outside the gene matches: 10. CDR3 in DNA: TGCAGTGCTAGAAAAGCTAGCGGAGTAGGGACCCAGTACTTC. Protein: CSARKASGVGTQYF.

V usage is TRBV29-1 and J usage is TRBJ2-5; D is tentatively TRBD1 or TRBD2 (5 bases each). This CDR3 spans 13 amino acids. Trimming stripped 3 bases from V and 4 bases from J, with 12 bases between. Germline lookup yields CDR1 SQVTM and CDR2 ANQGSEA. The CDR3 sequence: CSVEGDGGETQYF. For the CDR3, the DNA is TGCAGCGTTGAGGGAGATGGGGGAGAGACCCAGTACTTC. The full variable domain, with the rest looked up from reference TRBV29-1 and TRBJ2-5, is SAVISQKPSRDICQRGTSLTIQCQVDSQVTMMFWYRQQPGQSLTLIATANQGSEATYESGFVIDKFPISRPNLTFSTLTVSNMSPEDSSIYLCSVEGDGGETQYFGPGTRLLVL.

This chain joins TRBV20-1 and TRBJ1-2; a weak D match, TRBD1 (5 bases). Germline values: CDR1 DFQATT, CDR2 SNEGSKA (reference sequence). V lost 5 bases to trimming and J lost 2 bases, with 9 bases between them. The CDR3 is 12 amino acids. Written as DNA, the CDR3 is TGCAGTGCTTACCGGGACAACTATGGCTACACCTTC. Translating it yields CSAYRDNYGYTF.

The table lists this clonotype with a few counts. The rearrangement joins TRBV5-1 to TRBJ2-7; D unresolved. Germline assignment: CDR1 SGHRS and CDR2 YFSETQ. The CDR3 is 14 amino acids. Trimming took 2 bases from V and 5 from J, leaving 14 bases between them. This CDR3 is CASSLEGVLDEQYF. The CDR3 DNA sequence: TGCGCCAGCAGCTTAGAAGGTGTACTGGACGAGCAGTACTTC.

This clonotype has at least ten counts. The chain uses TRBV19 and TRBJ1-2; TRBD1 might be the D (6 bases). The CDR3 is 13 amino acids. The V and J ends lost 10 bases and 3 bases respectively, with 15 bases between them. Germline loops: CDR1 LNHDA, CDR2 SQIVND (reference sequence). The CDR3 nucleotides read TGTGCCACCAGCACAGGGTACGACTATGGCTACACCTTC. Its protein product is CATSTGYDYGYTF.

The rearrangement uses TRBV7-3 and TRBJ2-2; tentatively, D is TRBD1 (7 bases). Germline CDR1 SGHTA, CDR2 FQGTGA. This CDR3 comprises 14 residues. The V gene lost 5 bases and the J gene lost 11 bases, with 18 bases spanning the gap. CDR3 sequence: CASSPGDSSYELFF. Written as DNA, the CDR3 is TGTGCCAGCAGCCCGGGGGACAGCTCCTACGAGCTGTTTTTT.

The chain links TRBV29-1 to TRBJ2-5, with D possibly being TRBD1 (6 bases). V was trimmed by 6 bases and J by 3 bases, leaving 11 bases between them. The V gene's germline CDR1 is SQVTM and CDR2 ANQGSEA. The CDR3 is made up of 12 amino acids. In DNA form, the CDR3 reads TGCAGCGTGGGACACATTAAAGAGACCCAGTACTTC. Its translation is CSVGHIKETQYF.

This chain connects TRBV6-9 to TRBJ1-5; a weak D match, TRBD1 (5 bases). Germline CDR1 is MNHGY and CDR2 is SVAAGI. V shed 4 bases and J shed 11 bases, with 27 bases lying between them. CDR3 size: 17 residues. CDR3 protein: CASSSGLAGGPGETQHF. The CDR3 DNA reads TGTGCCAGCAGTTCGGGACTAGCGGGAGGGCCCGGGGAGACCCAGCATTTT.

Comment on this clonotype: It is likely a read error, because the conserved phenylalanine at the end of the CDR3 is missing. The DNA is left out, because the CDR3 cannot be placed on it with certainty; the CDR3 is given as TCRdb lists it. The rearrangement uses TRBV10-3 and TRBJ1-1; the table calls TRBD1, which could not be checked here. The CDR3 totals 10 residues, both ends included. Germline values: CDR1 ENHRY, CDR2 SYGVKD. The CDR3 here is CAIRTGQGYS.

This clonotype was seen only a few times. This chain uses TRBV28 with TRBJ1-1; tentatively, D is TRBD1 (5 bases). CDR3 length: 14 amino acids. V was clipped by 10 bases and J by 8 bases, with 23 bases between them. Germline CDR1 reads MDHEN; CDR2 reads SYDVKM. The CDR3 sequence: CATTGTPRMGEAFF. The CDR3 bases are TGTGCCACCACCGGGACCCCTAGGATGGGGGAAGCTTTCTTT.

This clonotype occurred many times. V gene TRBV10-3 combines with J gene TRBJ2-2; D is undetermined. The CDR3 runs to 13 residues. The germline V and J ends were trimmed by 5 bases and 0 bases, with 4 bases remaining between them. CDR1 and CDR2 from the germline V gene are ENHRY and SYGVKD. CDR3 protein: CAISQSNTGELFF. CDR3 nucleotide sequence: TGTGCCATCAGTCAATCGAACACCGGGGAGCTGTTTTTT.

The chain joins TRBV7-3 to TRBJ1-1, with D possibly being TRBD1 (6 bases). With 2 bases removed from V and 6 bases from J, the gap between germline ends came to 22 bases. The V gene's germline CDR1 is SGHTA and CDR2 FQGTGA. There are 17 residues in the CDR3. DNA for the CDR3: TGTGCCAGCAGCTTACGGGGGGCGCGGGTTCCTAACGCTGAAGCTTTCTTT. Residues: CASSLRGARVPNAEAFF.

This clonotype was seen many times. CDR3 in DNA: TGTGCCATCAGTGCCCAAGGGGAGGGAAGAGAGACCCAGTACTTC. Residues: CAISAQGEGRETQYF. This chain connects TRBV10-3 to TRBJ2-5; 7 bases are shared with TRBD2. Per the germline V gene, CDR1 is ENHRY and CDR2 is SYGVKD. With V trimmed by 4 bases and J by 4 bases, 9 bases remained unmatched. This CDR3 is 15 amino acids long.

About this clonotype: Relative to the germline gene, one junction end is altered; a read error may explain this. The gene calls are TRBV7-3 and TRBJ2-2; 7 nucleotides align to TRBD1. The CDR3 runs to 14 residues. Germline V gene lookup returns CDR1 SGHTA and CDR2 FQGTGA. In DNA, the CDR3 is TGTGCCAGCAGTTTAAACAGGGGTACCGGGGAGCTGCTTTTT. Its protein is CASSLNRGTGELLF.

This clonotype was seen repeatedly, ten times or more. The gene calls are TRBV5-1 and TRBJ1-2, with D perhaps matching TRBD1 (6 bases). V gave up 3 bases and J gave up 4 bases, with 13 bases separating them. The CDR3 consists of 14 residues. The germline CDR1 and CDR2 sequences are SGHRS and YFSETQ. CDR3 bases: TGCGCCAGCAGCTCGGGAGTACAGGGCTATGGCTACACCTTC. It translates to CASSSGVQGYGYTF.

The chain recombines TRBV14 with TRBJ2-2, with 10 bases aligning to TRBD2. Germline V CDR1 and CDR2: SGHDN, FVKESK. The CDR3 is made up of 20 amino acids. V gave up 3 bases and J gave up 7 bases; unmatched junction bases: 20. CDR3 sequence (DNA): TGTGCCAGCAGCCACCTCCCCAAACGCCTAGCGGGAGTACCTCGCGGGGAGCTGTTTTTT. Translated, it gives CASSHLPKRLAGVPRGELFF.

This clonotype was counted many times. The chain uses TRBV7-9 and TRBJ2-2; possible D gene TRBD2, 6 bases. The CDR3 sequence is 16 residues long. Deletions cut 0 bases from V and 1 base from J, with 9 bases between. CDR1 and CDR2 (germline): SEHNR, FQNEAQ (reference sequence). The CDR3 nucleotides are TGTGCCAGCAGCTTAGCTGTAGCGGAGAACACCGGGGAGCTGTTTTTT. It yields the protein CASSLAVAENTGELFF.

The chain joins TRBV30 to TRBJ2-7; 8 bases map to TRBD1. The CDR3 loop spans 13 amino acids. Germline loops: CDR1 GTSNPN, CDR2 SVGIG (reference sequence). J was trimmed by 6 bases and V by 3 bases; bases with no gene match: 7. The DNA of the CDR3 is TGTGCCTGGAGGGCGGACAGGGAAGGCGAGCAGTACTTC. As protein: CAWRADREGEQYF.

This clonotype was counted at least ten times. V is TRBV20-1 and J is TRBJ2-5; 7 nucleotides match TRBD2. The CDR3 runs to 13 residues. Germline V gives CDR1 DFQATT, CDR2 SNEGSKA (reference sequence). The V segment lost 6 bases and the J segment 1 base; nucleotides outside the gene matches: 5. CDR3 amino acids: CSASTGGQETQYF. The CDR3 bases are TGCAGTGCATCGACGGGAGGCCAAGAGACCCAGTACTTC.

This clonotype was found many times. The gene calls are TRBV7-9 and TRBJ2-2; TRBD1 might be the D (5 bases). Germline V gives CDR1 SEHNR, CDR2 FQNEAQ (reference sequence). This CDR3 is built from 17 residues. V lost 6 bases to trimming and J lost 2 bases, with 19 bases between them. The CDR3 DNA sequence: TGTGCCAGCAGTCTTCTATTCCGGACACCTAACACCGGGGAGCTGTTTTTT. Amino acid sequence: CASSLLFRTPNTGELFF.

There are many counts of this clonotype. The chain combines TRBV7-9 with TRBJ1-2, with a tentative D call TRBD1 (5 bases). The CDR3 consists of 12 residues. Deletions cut 3 bases from V and 6 bases from J, with 8 bases between. Germline-derived CDR1 and CDR2 are SEHNR and FQNEAQ (reference sequence). The CDR3: CASSLGPNGYTF. CDR3 bases: TGTGCCAGCAGCTTGGGACCGAATGGCTACACCTTC.

This clonotype was seen only once. This chain joins TRBV15 and TRBJ1-4; the D gene is possibly TRBD1 (5 bases). Germline V CDR1 and CDR2: LNHNV, YYDKDF (reference sequence). V was shortened by 1 base and J by 7 bases, with 13 bases between the two germline ends. This CDR3 is built from 15 residues. CDR3 DNA: TGTGCCACCAGCAGAGCGAAGGGGTTGGGTGAAAAACTGTTTTTT. Its translation: CATSRAKGLGEKLFF.

The gene calls are TRBV7-9 and TRBJ2-5, with D perhaps TRBD2 (6 bases). The germline CDR1 and CDR2 sequences are SEHNR and FQNEAQ (reference sequence). The CDR3 has 14 amino acids. V was trimmed by 5 bases and J by 5 bases, leaving 15 bases between them. CDR3 loop: CASSAWGERETQYF. The CDR3 nucleotides read TGTGCCAGCAGCGCCTGGGGGGAAAGGGAGACCCAGTACTTC.

In this sample, this clonotype turned up many times. The chain combines TRBV29-1 with TRBJ2-5; 10 nucleotides match TRBD2. V gave up 7 bases and J gave up 5 bases; unmatched junction bases: 10. The germline gives CDR1 SQVTM, CDR2 ANQGSEA. This CDR3 spans 14 amino acids. In nucleotides, the CDR3 is TGCAGCGCAGGCAGGCTAGCGGGGGTCGAGACCCAGTACTTC. Translated: CSAGRLAGVETQYF.

In this sample, this clonotype turned up a few times. The chain joins TRBV6-7 to TRBJ2-7, with 7 bases that match TRBD1. TRBV6-7 is placed among ORFs of uncertain function. There are 16 residues in the CDR3. V shed 6 bases, J shed 1 base, and the junction held 12 bases outside the gene matches. DNA of the CDR3: TGTGCCAGCAGAGAACCAGGACAGGCTTCTTCCTACGAGCAGTACTTC. It translates to CASREPGQASSYEQYF.

This chain joins TRBV20-1 and TRBJ1-6, with 8 bases fitting TRBD1. Germline-derived CDR1 and CDR2 are DFQATT and SNEGSKA (reference sequence). The V gene end was trimmed by 7 bases and the J gene end by 5 bases; junction bases not matched to a gene: 7. The CDR3 covers 14 residues. Written as DNA, the CDR3 is TGCAGTGGGGGGTTGGGACAGGATAATTCACCCCTCCACTTT. This encodes CSGGLGQDNSPLHF.

Regarding this clonotype: Since a much larger clone is just one base distant, this may be a read error. V and J are TRBV19 and TRBJ1-5; 8 bases align to TRBD1. CDR3 length: 18 amino acids. In germline, CDR1 is LNHDA, CDR2 SQIVND (reference sequence). DNA of the CDR3: TGTGCCAGTAGTACAAGGACAGGGCGTGTTAATAGCAATCAGCCCCTGCATTTT. This encodes CASSTRTGRVNSNQPLHF.

This clonotype was counted ten times or more. V and J are TRBV5-1 and TRBJ1-3; 9 nucleotides line up with TRBD1. Germline CDR1 is SGHRS and CDR2 is YFSETQ. V lost 4 bases and J lost 4; bases outside the gene matches: 9. The CDR3 length is 16 residues. The CDR3 region has the DNA TGCGCCAGCAGCCTGCGGGACAGGGAATCCGGAAACACCATATATTTT. Its translation is CASSLRDRESGNTIYF.

Concerning this clonotype: The missing conserved phenylalanine or tryptophan at the end of this CDR3 makes a read error likely. The rearrangement uses TRBV7-9 and TRBJ1-1, with 7 bases aligning to TRBD1. Germline loops: CDR1 SEHNR, CDR2 FQNEAQ (reference sequence). The J segment lost 2 bases and the V segment lost 3 bases, leaving 9 bases of the junction unmatched. CDR3 length: 16 residues. CDR3 residues: CASSLATGTANTEAFS. The CDR3 DNA reads TGTGCCAGCAGCTTGGCTACAGGGACAGCCAACACTGAAGCTTTCTCT.